This T cell receptor (beta chain) came from a study of cytomegalovirus exposure and HLA in healthy donors. Study findings and constraints: Specificity for CMV antigens was confirmed in vitro for a few of the CMV-associated chains. TCR beta chains numbering under 200 were designated cytomegalovirus-associated.

This clone was seen a single time. Its target is not known. The CDR3 length is 15 residues. Trimming stripped 3 bases from V and 4 bases from J, with 16 bases between. Germline V gene sequence: CDR1 SGHRS, CDR2 YFSETQ. The study ran its PCR with 60 Vbeta and 13 Jbeta primers. Clones were sequenced by immunoSEQ multiplex PCR, and TCRdb holds only the in-frame ones, with some missing. This sample yields 100,000 to 150,000 clones, of which over 60% are seen a single time; less than 4% belongs to the top ten. The TCR comes from a human donor in good health. This chain links TRBV5-1 with TRBJ2-5; the D gene is possibly TRBD1 (6 bases). Sequencing was performed on PBMCs. The CDR3 DNA sequence: TGCGCCAGCAGCTCGAGAGGGGGAGAGGGAGAGACCCAGTACTTC. Translated: CASSSRGGEGETQYF.